The 23 T cell receptor beta chains below come from one sample, sequenced in a study of T-cell reconstitution after alpha-beta-depleted transplantation in children. For TCRbeta, the library was prepared with unique molecular identifiers. TCRdb reanalysed the PCR reads using MiXCR and keeps one entry per CDR3 protein. The sample has under 850,000 distinct CDR3 sequences; around 13% are singletons. The sequenced sample was PBMCs, obtained before TCRalphabeta/CD19-depleted stem cell transplant. The receptors here all came from a girl aged 2 to 10 with congenital amegakaryocytic thrombocytopenia, due to receive a stem cell transplant.

This clonotype was seen a handful of times. V is TRBV20-1 and J is TRBJ2-3; possible D gene TRBD1, 5 bases. The V end lost 1 base, the J end lost 14 bases, and 13 bases lay between the germline ends. The CDR3 spans 11 residues. Germline CDR1 and CDR2: DFQATT and SNEGSKA (reference sequence). The CDR3, as DNA: TGCAGTGCTAGAGGGTTAGCAGGGCGGTATTTT. This translates into CSARGLAGRYF.

This clonotype was detected once. A junction end diverges from the germline sequence, so it may reflect a read error. The rearrangement links TRBV29-1 to TRBJ2-1; D call uncertain. CDR1 and CDR2 from the germline V gene are SQVTM and ANQGSEA. The CDR3 spans 14 residues. CDR3 in DNA: TGCAGCGTTGAAGGGCGCAGCTCCTTCAATGAGCAGTTCTTC. Translating gives CSVEGRSSFNEQFF.

This clonotype was seen more than once but under ten times. This rearrangement joins TRBV30 to TRBJ2-1; no firm D call. CDR1 and CDR2 (germline): GTSNPN, SVGIG (reference sequence). Trimming took off 4 bases at V and 4 bases at J, with 5 bases between the two ends. The CDR3 is 11 amino acids. CDR3: CAWITYNEQFF. The CDR3 coding sequence is TGTGCCTGGATTACATACAATGAGCAGTTCTTC.

This clonotype was seen only once. A much larger clonotype is one base distant, so this may be a read error. J is TRBJ1-1 and V is TRBV5-1, with D hard to call. The V gene's germline CDR1 is SGHRS and CDR2 YFSETQ. V lost 3 bases and J 4 bases, leaving 13 bases between the germline ends. This CDR3 spans 14 amino acids. This CDR3 reads CASSSSSGSTEAFF. The DNA of the CDR3 is TGCGCCAGCAGCTCTAGTAGCGGGAGCACTGAAGCTTTCTTT.

This clonotype was found a few times. The J gene is TRBJ2-3, the V gene TRBV30; TRBD2 agrees at 7 bases. V shed 5 bases, J shed 5 bases, and the junction held 7 bases outside the gene matches. Germline V gene data show CDR1 as GTSNPN and CDR2 as SVGIG (reference sequence). This CDR3 contains 13 residues. Written as DNA, the CDR3 is TGTGCCTGGGGGGCGGGAGTAGGAGATACGCAGTATTTT. It codes for CAWGAGVGDTQYF.

The chain has TRBV18 and TRBJ2-1, with TRBD2 matching 7 bases. This CDR3 region has 15 residues. V lost 2 bases, J lost 5 bases, and 6 bases stayed unmatched. Germline values: CDR1 KGHSH, CDR2 LQKENI. CDR3 sequence (DNA): TGTGCCAGCTCACCAGGAATGGGACTAAACAATGAGCAGTTCTTC. It encodes CASSPGMGLNNEQFF.

This clonotype was observed many times. The genes are TRBV20-1 and TRBJ2-1; 7 bases line up with TRBD1. This CDR3 comprises 16 residues. Germline V gene data show CDR1 as DFQATT and CDR2 as SNEGSKA (reference sequence). The ends lost 1 base at V and 0 bases at J; junction bases unmatched: 6. The CDR3 DNA reads TGCAGTGCTAGAGCCCTTAGGGACAGCTCCTACAATGAGCAGTTCTTC. It yields the protein CSARALRDSSYNEQFF.

This clonotype has just a few counts. The CDR3 DNA reads TGTGCCAGCAGCTTAGCCGGTAGGACGGAGCAGTACTTC. This encodes CASSLAGRTEQYF. The chain employs TRBV7-6 and TRBJ2-7; no clear D gene. This CDR3 is 13 amino acids long. Germline assignment: CDR1 SGHVS and CDR2 FNYEAQ. Deletions cut 0 bases from V and 7 bases from J, with 10 bases between.

This clonotype was detected ten times or more. The V and J genes are TRBV7-2 and TRBJ2-1; 10 bases agree with TRBD2. CDR3 length equals 18 residues. Germline V gene lookup returns CDR1 SGHTA and CDR2 FQGNSA. Germline trimming cut 3 bases from V and 0 bases from J; bases unmatched to any gene: 8. In nucleotides, the CDR3 is TGTGCCAGCAGCTTTGGGCTAGCGGGAGTTTCCTCCTACAATGAGCAGTTCTTC. This translates into CASSFGLAGVSSYNEQFF.

The gene calls are TRBV7-6 and TRBJ2-7, with TRBD2 matching over 10 bases. The length of the CDR3 is 15 residues. With 5 bases clipped from V and 7 bases from J, the junction kept 11 bases outside the gene matches. Looked up from germline, CDR1 is SGHVS and CDR2 is FNYEAQ. As DNA, the CDR3 is TGTGCCAGCAGCCCCCGCCTAGCGGGAGATGAAGAGCAGTACTTC. It translates to CASSPRLAGDEEQYF.

This clonotype was detected many times. This sequence joins TRBV15 and TRBJ2-1, with D hard to call. From germline, CDR1 is LNHNV and CDR2 YYDKDF (reference sequence). Between the trimmed V and J ends, which lost 2 bases and 0 bases, there was a span of 14 bases. The CDR3 spans 17 residues. The DNA of the CDR3 is TGTGCCACCAGCAGACTAGAATATCGCTACTCCTACAATGAGCAGTTCTTC. Translated, it gives CATSRLEYRYSYNEQFF.

In its sample, this clonotype was seen many times. The chain recombines TRBV6-5 with TRBJ2-3; 8 nucleotides line up with TRBD1. This CDR3 is 13 amino acids long. V gave up 4 bases and J gave up 8 bases; unmatched junction bases: 5. Germline values: CDR1 MNHEY, CDR2 SVGAGI. The CDR3 coding sequence is TGTGCCAGCAGTTCGGACAGGGCCCGTACGCAGTATTTT. Its protein is CASSSDRARTQYF.

This clonotype was counted at least ten times. The rearrangement joins TRBV12-3 or TRBV12-4 to TRBJ2-3; 9 nucleotides agree with TRBD2. J was trimmed by 2 bases and V by 4 bases; bases with no gene match: 7. CDR3 size: 16 residues. CDR3: CASSSAGTSPTDTQYF. Here the CDR3 DNA reads TGTGCCAGCAGTTCGGCCGGGACTAGCCCCACAGATACGCAGTATTTT.

The chain carries TRBV3-1 and TRBJ1-4; D remains unclear. Trimming stripped 4 bases from V and 8 bases from J, with 17 bases between. The CDR3 loop spans 15 amino acids. The germline V gene has CDR1 LGHDT and CDR2 YNNKEL (reference sequence). CDR3 DNA: TGTGCCAGCAGCCTCGGTTGGAACCCCGGAGAAAAACTGTTTTTT. Translating gives CASSLGWNPGEKLFF.

The V gene is TRBV4-2, the J gene TRBJ2-7; D remains ambiguous. The length of the CDR3 is 16 residues. Germline V gives CDR1 LGHNA, CDR2 YNFKEQ. V lost 0 bases and J 4 bases, leaving 16 bases between the germline ends. CDR3 coding DNA: TGTGCCAGCAGCCAAGACTGGTCAGCTAGGGAATACGAGCAGTACTTC. It is translated as CASSQDWSAREYEQYF.

This clonotype was recorded many times. V usage is TRBV7-3 and J usage is TRBJ1-1; tentatively, D is TRBD1 (5 bases). V was cut by 2 bases and J by 1 base, with 14 bases left in between. CDR3 length: 16 amino acids. The germline V gene encodes CDR1 SGHTA and CDR2 FQGTGA. CDR3 coding DNA: TGTGCCAGCAGCTTAGCGGGGGGTAGGACGAACACTGAAGCTTTCTTT. Protein sequence: CASSLAGGRTNTEAFF.

This clonotype has at least ten counts. This chain connects TRBV20-1 to TRBJ2-5; the D gene is possibly TRBD2 (6 bases). Germline V gene lookup returns CDR1 DFQATT and CDR2 SNEGSKA (reference sequence). Deletions cut 4 bases from V and 0 bases from J, with 18 bases between. The CDR3 has 16 amino acids. Written as DNA, the CDR3 is TGCAGTGCTACTCCCCTGGTAGCGGAAGACCAAGAGACCCAGTACTTC. Its protein product is CSATPLVAEDQETQYF.

The V gene is TRBV6-1, the J gene TRBJ1-6; D is unclear. The CDR3 is 15 residues long. CDR1 and CDR2 (germline): MNHNS, SASEGT. Trimming stripped 1 base from V and 7 bases from J, with 11 bases between. CDR3 nucleotide sequence: TGTGCCAGCAGTGAAGAGAGGATCCCAAATTCACCCCTCCACTTT. Translation gives CASSEERIPNSPLHF.

This clonotype came up many times. The junction does not match germline at one end; this may be a read error. The rearrangement uses TRBV5-1 and TRBJ2-3; D remains unclear. In germline, CDR1 is SGHRS, CDR2 YFSETQ. There are 15 residues in the CDR3. This chain's CDR3 is CASSLALGSTDTQYF. In nucleotides, the CDR3 is TGTGCCAGCAGCTTGGCACTGGGATCCACAGATACGCAGTATTTT. The variable domain in full, completed from reference TRBV5-1 and TRBJ2-3, reads KAGVTQTPRYLIKTRGQQVTLSCSPISGHRSVSWYQQTPGQGLQFLFEYFSETQRNKGNFPGRFSGRQFSNSRSEMNVSTLELGDSALYLCASSLALGSTDTQYFGPGTRLTVL.

This clonotype was found a few times. This rearrangement joins TRBV3-1 to TRBJ2-3; D is perhaps TRBD1 or TRBD2 (6 bases each). V shed 7 bases and J shed 2 bases, with 19 bases lying between them. From germline, CDR1 is LGHDT and CDR2 YNNKEL (reference sequence). The CDR3 is 16 amino acids. CDR3 residues: CASTFRRGADTDTQYF. The CDR3 DNA sequence: TGTGCCAGCACTTTTCGGAGGGGGGCAGACACAGATACGCAGTATTTT.

This clonotype has more than one count but fewer than ten. The CDR3 spells CASRSLADSYNEQFF. In DNA form, the CDR3 reads TGTGCCAGCAGAAGTCTAGCGGACTCCTACAATGAGCAGTTCTTC. V and J are TRBV11-2 and TRBJ2-1; 7 bases agree with TRBD2. CDR1 is SGHAT and CDR2 is FQNNGV in the germline V gene. With V trimmed by 6 bases and J by 0 bases, 5 bases remained unmatched. The CDR3 consists of 15 residues.

This clonotype was counted many times. CDR3: CASSQSTSGGLEQYF. CDR3 nucleotide sequence: TGTGCCAGCAGCCAAAGCACTAGCGGGGGGTTGGAGCAGTACTTC. The chain recombines TRBV9 with TRBJ2-7; TRBD2 matches at 12 bases. The CDR3 has 15 amino acids. J was trimmed by 7 bases and V by 4 bases; bases with no gene match: 9. Per germline, CDR1 SGDLS and CDR2 YYNGEE.

This clonotype has at least ten counts. The CDR3 DNA is TGTGCCAGCAAAGGGACAGCCCCCGGGGAGCTGTTTTTT. It is translated as CASKGTAPGELFF. The V gene is TRBV28, the J gene TRBJ2-2, with TRBD1 matching 7 bases. CDR3 size: 13 residues. J was trimmed by 6 bases and V by 7 bases; bases with no gene match: 5. Germline loops: CDR1 MDHEN, CDR2 SYDVKM. Filled out from reference TRBV28 and TRBJ2-2, the complete variable domain reads DVKVTQSSRYLVKRTGEKVFLECVQDMDHENMFWYRQDPGLGLRLIYFSYDVKMKEKGDIPEGYSVSREKKERFSLILESASTNQTSMYLCASKGTAPGELFFGEGSRLTVL.